These T cell receptor beta chains were read from a single sample in a study of spatial heterogeneity in lung cancer. TCRdb independently ran MiXCR on the 5' RACE reads; one entry per CDR3 protein. The data contain about 23,000 distinct CDR3 sequences, 3% to 3.5% of them seen just once; the ten biggest clones take up under 30%. Sequences were derived from PBMCs, sampled at surgery. The receptors originated from a female donor with early-stage non-small cell lung cancer. The CDR3 runs from the conserved cysteine through the conserved F or W. Fields, in order: V gene, J gene, CDR3 protein.

>TRBV2|TRBJ2-7
CASRSLAGFYEQYF
>TRBV19|TRBJ2-5
CASRGQSQETQYF
>TRBV6-6|TRBJ1-5
CASRYPVSNQPQHF
>TRBV5-6|TRBJ2-3
CASSFFRTSGRGVPDTQYF
>TRBV6-1|TRBJ2-1
CASSEGKLKGREQFF
>TRBV5-1|TRBJ2-3
CASSILGLASTDTQYF
>TRBV15|TRBJ2-5
CATSTEGRRQETQYF
>TRBV10-3|TRBJ1-4
CAISRETNEKLFF
>TRBV20-1|TRBJ2-2
CSARVLAGGPVGELFF
>TRBV29-1|TRBJ2-1
CSALGLAGVYEQFF
>TRBV18|TRBJ2-7
CASSPGRPYYEQYF
>TRBV4-1|TRBJ2-7
CASSQETEDSYEQYF
>TRBV7-3|TRBJ2-2
CASSRFTSGQGNTGELFF
>TRBV20-1|TRBJ2-3
CSAREFRGRTDTQYF
>TRBV7-6|TRBJ2-1
CASSSRVGQGNEQFF
>TRBV12-3/TRBV12-4|TRBJ1-2
CASRPDRGGYYGYTF
>TRBV5-1|TRBJ2-3
CASSLAPAGGGADTQYF
>TRBV12-3/TRBV12-4|TRBJ2-2
CASGRREGVPGELFF
>TRBV5-1|TRBJ2-1
CASSKGEFNEQFF
>TRBV24-1|TRBJ2-2
CATSDSLIQGAGGELFF
>TRBV15|TRBJ2-4
CATSRERVLLAKNIQYF
>TRBV7-6|TRBJ2-1
CASSLESSRPNEQFF
>TRBV7-2|TRBJ2-7
CASSFGGTRTYEQYF
>TRBV5-1|TRBJ2-1
CASSRGAESYNEQFF
>TRBV25-1|TRBJ2-1
CASSEIGNNEQFF
>TRBV10-3|TRBJ2-3
CAIGGTGVSTDTQYF
>TRBV12-3/TRBV12-4|TRBJ2-7
CASRNDSREQYF
>TRBV19|TRBJ1-1
CASSIDPGSTEAFF
>TRBV20-1|TRBJ1-2
CSATPGQGALGYGYTF
>TRBV5-1|TRBJ2-5
CASSPAGQQETQYF
>TRBV7-2|TRBJ1-5
CASGAYVGNQPQHF
>TRBV20-1|TRBJ1-2
CSARPRTGESYGYTF
>TRBV6-1|TRBJ2-7
CASSVPTRTGAYEQYF
>TRBV28|TRBJ2-1
CASSLNIGRILSSYNEQFF
>TRBV19|TRBJ2-2
CASSNGGETGELFF
>TRBV29-1|TRBJ2-5
CSVEDSLAPAETQYF
>TRBV12-3/TRBV12-4|TRBJ1-5
CASNAGTSQPQHF
>TRBV10-3|TRBJ2-1
CAISESRVAGDNEQFF
>TRBV2|TRBJ2-1
CASSLAGGEQFF
>TRBV4-1|TRBJ2-1
CASSQHPGQNLVNEQFF
>TRBV29-1|TRBJ2-4
CSGTPYQGDIQYF
>TRBV7-9|TRBJ2-7
CASSSPGRDYEQYF
>TRBV4-1|TRBJ1-4
CASSPGTGVFNEKLFF
>TRBV25-1|TRBJ1-2
CATVGGAGGYTF
>TRBV10-1|TRBJ1-1
CASSESSRGTEAFF
>TRBV9|TRBJ2-7
CASSVGERETHEQYF
>TRBV27|TRBJ2-7
CASSHPGTSGLSYEQYF
>TRBV28|TRBJ1-2
CASEGRPANYGYTF
>TRBV7-9|TRBJ2-7
CASSSDTTHREQYF
>TRBV20-1|TRBJ2-1
CSALQGSGDNEQFF